This TCR beta chain was found in a study of control samples from healthy donors and cancer patients. Only in-frame clones appear in the TCRdb table, and some are missing; sequencing was by immunoSEQ multiplex PCR. The table shows under 450,000 clones, with about 93% occurring only once. The CDR3 totals 17 residues. Germline CDR1 and CDR2: MGHRA and YSYEKL. Unmatched junction bases numbered 11, after V lost 1 base and J lost 5 bases. V and J are TRBV4-1 and TRBJ2-7; TRBD1 matches at 10 bases. Sequencing input: PBMCs. This clonotype was obtained from a man in his forties or fifties with head and neck cancer. DNA of the CDR3: TGCGCCAGCAGCCAAGGAGGACAGGGGGTACGGAGCAACGAGCAGTACTTC. The encoded protein is CASSQGGQGVRSNEQYF.